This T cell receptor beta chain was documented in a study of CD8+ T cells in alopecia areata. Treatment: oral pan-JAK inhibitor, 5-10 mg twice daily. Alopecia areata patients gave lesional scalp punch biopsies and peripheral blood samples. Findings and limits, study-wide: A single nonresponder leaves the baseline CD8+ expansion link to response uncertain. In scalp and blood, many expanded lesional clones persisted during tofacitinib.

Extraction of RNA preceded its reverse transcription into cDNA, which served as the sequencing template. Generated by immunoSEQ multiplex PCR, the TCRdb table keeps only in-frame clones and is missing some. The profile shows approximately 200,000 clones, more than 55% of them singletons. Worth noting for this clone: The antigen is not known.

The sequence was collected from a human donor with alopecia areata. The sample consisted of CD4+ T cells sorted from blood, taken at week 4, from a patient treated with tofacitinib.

The CDR3 sequence is CASSLRQGRDEQYF. The CDR3 DNA follows: TGCGCCAGCAGCCTCCGACAGGGGCGCGACGAGCAGTACTTC. This rearrangement joins TRBV4-1 to TRBJ2-7; 8 nucleotides agree with TRBD1. This CDR3 is built from 14 residues. CDR1 and CDR2 (germline): MGHRA, YSYEKL. Trimming at V came to 4 bases and at J to 5 bases, leaving 7 bases not matched to a gene.